This paragraph reports one TCR beta chain. Its antigen is undetermined. The same CDR3 can be traced to other DNA sequences in this sample. What was sequenced were expressed TCRB transcripts, since all of the isolated RNA had been reverse transcribed. Clones were read by immunoSEQ multiplex PCR, and TCRdb kept only the in-frame ones, dropping some. The table has under 450,000 clones, more than 13% seen once. Purities in excess of 95% were seen in all sorted populations. This sample was taken from a study of beta chain features in type 1 diabetes. Study conclusions and caveats: For cells with high TCR expression, cDNA sequencing could yield over-representation. In comparison with healthy donors, patients had naive, central memory and Treg TCRB repertoires that appeared more similar.

This TCR was sampled from a woman under 30 in good health. Sequenced: naive CD4+ T cells from blood.

The CDR3 reads CASSGDSTDTQYF. CDR3 DNA sequence: TGTGCCAGCAGTGGCGACAGTACAGATACGCAGTATTTT. This chain links TRBV28 with TRBJ2-3, with D tentatively TRBD1 (5 bases). Germline CDR1 reads MDHEN; CDR2 reads SYDVKM. The CDR3 covers 13 residues. V was clipped by 5 bases and J by 3 bases, with 9 bases between them.